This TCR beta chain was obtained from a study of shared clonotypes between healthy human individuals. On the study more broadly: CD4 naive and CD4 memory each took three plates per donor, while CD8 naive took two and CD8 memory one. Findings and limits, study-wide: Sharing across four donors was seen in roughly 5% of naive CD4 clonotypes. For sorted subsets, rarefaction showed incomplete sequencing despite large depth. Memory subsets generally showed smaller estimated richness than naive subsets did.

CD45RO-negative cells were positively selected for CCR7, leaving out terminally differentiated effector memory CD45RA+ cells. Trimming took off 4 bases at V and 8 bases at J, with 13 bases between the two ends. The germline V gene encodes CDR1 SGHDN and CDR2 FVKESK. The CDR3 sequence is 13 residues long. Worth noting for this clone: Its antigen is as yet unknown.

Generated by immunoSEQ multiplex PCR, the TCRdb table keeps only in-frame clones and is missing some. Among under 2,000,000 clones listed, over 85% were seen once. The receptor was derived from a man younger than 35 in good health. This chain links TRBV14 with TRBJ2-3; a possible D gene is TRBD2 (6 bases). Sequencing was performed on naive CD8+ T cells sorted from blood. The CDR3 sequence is CASSPHGGGTQYF. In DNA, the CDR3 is TGTGCCAGCAGCCCCCATGGGGGAGGTACGCAGTATTTT.